The next 30 T cell receptor beta chains were all read from a single sample in a study of T cell repertoires in cytomegalovirus infection. Their cognate antigens are unknown. TCRdb itself ran the reads through MiXCR, one entry per CDR3 protein. The sample includes about 83,000 distinct CDR3 sequences, approximately 46% of them seen just once. Sample: CD8+ T cells from cultured PBMCs, taken from culture after CMV antigen stimulation. The receptors were sampled from a human donor in good health (CMV status not recorded). Some clones in this sample may be carry-over from other donors' samples.

This clonotype was picked up a small number of times. The chain combines TRBV19 with TRBJ2-1, with 11 nucleotides matching TRBD2. The CDR3 is 14 residues long. Germline V gives CDR1 LNHDA, CDR2 SQIVND (reference sequence). J gave up 9 bases and V 3 bases, and 4 bases lay outside the gene matches. For the CDR3, the DNA is TGTGCCAGTAGTATTAGCGGGAGGGTTAGTGAGCAGTTCTTC. Translated: CASSISGRVSEQFF.

The V gene is TRBV5-1, the J gene TRBJ2-1; 10 positions match TRBD2. The CDR3 is 15 amino acids. CDR1 and CDR2 (germline): SGHRS, YFSETQ. Losses at the gene ends were 0 bases for V and 8 bases for J; bases not matched to a gene: 5. Here the CDR3 reads CASSLAKTSGDEQFF. In nucleotides, the CDR3 is TGCGCCAGCAGCTTGGCTAAAACTAGCGGGGATGAGCAGTTCTTC.

This clonotype was seen at least ten times. The chain recombines TRBV7-2 with TRBJ1-3, with D unresolved. This CDR3 has 12 residues. Trimming shortened V by 5 bases and J by 3 bases, and 5 bases separated the two germline ends. Germline CDR1 reads SGHTA; CDR2 reads FQGNSA. The CDR3 nucleotides are TGTGCCAGCAGCCACAATGGAAACACCATATATTTT. Translation gives CASSHNGNTIYF.

This clonotype was observed a handful of times. V usage is TRBV5-1 and J usage is TRBJ1-2, with unresolved D. V dropped 4 bases and J dropped 7 bases, with 20 bases sitting between them. The CDR3 contains 15 residues. Germline CDR1 is SGHRS and CDR2 is YFSETQ. CDR3 amino acids: CASSTRNSVERGYTF. In DNA form, the CDR3 reads TGCGCCAGCAGCACGCGGAACAGCGTGGAACGTGGCTACACCTTC.

The chain uses TRBV7-9 and TRBJ1-1; D remains ambiguous. The CDR3 runs 15 residues. The V end was cut by 3 bases, the J end by 5 bases, with 16 bases between. Germline assignment: CDR1 SEHNR and CDR2 FQNEAQ (reference sequence). CDR3 in DNA: TGTGCCAGCAGCTTCTACTCCGGAGGAGATACTGAAGCTTTCTTT. Residues: CASSFYSGGDTEAFF.

This clonotype showed up just a few times. The V gene is TRBV2, the J gene TRBJ1-1; D gene ambiguous. Trimming took 7 bases from V and 3 from J, leaving 12 bases between them. Per germline, CDR1 SNHLY and CDR2 FYNNEI. This CDR3 comprises 13 residues. CDR3 residues: CASTEPQDTEAFF. CDR3 coding DNA: TGTGCCAGCACCGAACCCCAGGACACTGAAGCTTTCTTT.

This clonotype was counted between two and nine times. The J gene is TRBJ2-1, the V gene TRBV7-8; 7 bases align to TRBD2. The V and J ends lost 11 bases and 5 bases, in that order; junction bases with no gene match: 6. Looked up from germline, CDR1 is SGHVS and CDR2 is FQNEAQ. The CDR3 covers 12 residues. As DNA, the CDR3 is TGTGCCTTAAGCGCGGGGGACAATGAGCAGTTCTTC. This codes for CALSAGDNEQFF.

This chain connects TRBV7-6 to TRBJ2-7, with D tentatively TRBD2 (5 bases). Germline V CDR1 and CDR2: SGHVS, FNYEAQ. V lost 5 bases and J 1 base, leaving 21 bases between the germline ends. The CDR3 runs 17 residues. The DNA for the CDR3 is TGTGCCAGCAGCCCGGGGATCGGCATTGAAGGATCCTACGAGCAGTACTTC. Protein product: CASSPGIGIEGSYEQYF.

The gene calls are TRBV28 and TRBJ1-1; D not certain. The CDR3 has 12 amino acids. Trimming stripped 5 bases from V and 0 bases from J, with 4 bases between. Germline values: CDR1 MDHEN, CDR2 SYDVKM. The CDR3, as DNA: TGTGCCAGCAGTCCCCTGAACACTGAAGCTTTCTTT. Translated: CASSPLNTEAFF. The full variable domain, completed using reference TRBV28 and TRBJ1-1, is DVKVTQSSRYLVKRTGEKVFLECVQDMDHENMFWYRQDPGLGLRLIYFSYDVKMKEKGDIPEGYSVSREKKERFSLILESASTNQTSMYLCASSPLNTEAFFGQGTRLTVV.

V and J are TRBV12-3 or TRBV12-4 and TRBJ1-6; TRBD1 might be the D (5 bases). V dropped 0 bases and J dropped 2 bases, with 14 bases sitting between them. The CDR3 length is 18 residues. Here the CDR3 DNA reads TGTGCCAGCAGTTTAGCGTTTCGGGGGGACGCCTATAATTCACCCCTCCACTTT. It translates to CASSLAFRGDAYNSPLHF.

The J gene is TRBJ2-3, the V gene TRBV7-3; D assignment may be TRBD1 or TRBD2 (5 bases each). V dropped 5 bases and J dropped 5 bases, with 14 bases sitting between them. This CDR3 comprises 14 residues. Germline values: CDR1 SGHTA, CDR2 FQGTGA. Here the CDR3 DNA reads TGTGCCAGCAGCCATGGGACGGGTCAAGATACGCAGTATTTT. Amino acids: CASSHGTGQDTQYF.

The chain couples TRBV10-3 to TRBJ2-6, with D unclear. Germline V gene data show CDR1 as ENHRY and CDR2 as SYGVKD. The CDR3 spans 15 residues. The V gene lost 6 bases and the J gene lost 2 bases, with 11 bases spanning the gap. This CDR3 reads CAISPPPAGANVLTF. CDR3 sequence (DNA): TGTGCCATCAGCCCACCCCCAGCTGGGGCCAACGTCCTGACTTTC.

The J gene is TRBJ2-1, the V gene TRBV7-4; D is unclear. With 1 base removed from V and 15 bases from J, the gap between germline ends came to 16 bases. CDR1 and CDR2 from the germline V gene are SGHVT and SQSDAQ. The CDR3 covers 13 residues. Written as DNA, the CDR3 is TGTGCCAGCAGCTTAGAGTCCGGCAGCTTGGGGTTCTTC. Amino acids: CASSLESGSLGFF.

The rearrangement joins TRBV7-3 to TRBJ2-1; 13 bases agree with TRBD2. Germline V lookup: CDR1 SGHTA, CDR2 FQGTGA. The trim removed 3 bases at V and 0 bases at J, leaving 8 bases unmatched. The CDR3 consists of 19 residues. The CDR3 region is CASSFSGTSGISSYNEQFF. The CDR3 region has the DNA TGTGCCAGCAGCTTCTCCGGGACTAGCGGGATCAGCTCCTACAATGAGCAGTTCTTC.

This clonotype was counted a few times. J is TRBJ2-5 and V is TRBV7-9, with unresolved D. Trimming left V 0 bases short and J 7 bases short, with 18 bases between. Germline V lookup: CDR1 SEHNR, CDR2 FQNEAQ (reference sequence). CDR3 length: 16 amino acids. CDR3 coding DNA: TGTGCCAGCAGCTTAGCGAGAACAGTACGGTGGGGGACCCAGTACTTC. This encodes CASSLARTVRWGTQYF. Complete variable domain (other parts from reference TRBV7-9 and TRBJ2-5): DTGVSQNPRHKITKRGQNVTFRCDPISEHNRLYWYRQTLGQGPEFLTYFQNEAQLEKSRLLSDRFSAERPKGSFSTLEIQRTEQGDSAMYLCASSLARTVRWGTQYFGPGTRLLVL.

J is TRBJ2-6 and V is TRBV7-9; D is uncertain. The germline V and J ends were trimmed by 5 bases and 0 bases, with 8 bases remaining between them. The CDR3 is made up of 15 amino acids. Germline V lookup: CDR1 SEHNR, CDR2 FQNEAQ (reference sequence). CDR3 sequence: CASSPDISGANVLTF. CDR3 bases: TGTGCCAGCAGCCCCGACATCTCTGGGGCCAACGTCCTGACTTTC.

This clonotype was counted a few times. J is TRBJ1-5 and V is TRBV27; 9 bases align to TRBD1. V shed 5 bases, J shed 3 bases, and the junction held 5 bases outside the gene matches. The CDR3 runs to 15 residues. The germline gives CDR1 MNHEY, CDR2 SMNVEV (reference sequence). This chain's CDR3 is CASSHRTGDNQPQHF. CDR3 nucleotides: TGTGCCAGCAGTCATCGGACAGGGGACAATCAGCCCCAGCATTTT.

This clonotype was detected many times. The rearrangement uses TRBV7-3 and TRBJ2-3, with D perhaps matching TRBD2 (5 bases). Trimming pared 2 bases from V and 2 bases from J, leaving 11 bases between. CDR1 SGHTA and CDR2 FQGTGA come from the germline V gene. This CDR3 has 15 amino acids. DNA for the CDR3: TGTGCCAGCAGCTTATCGGGAATCAACACAGATACGCAGTATTTT. Translating it yields CASSLSGINTDTQYF.

The chain carries TRBV5-4 and TRBJ2-1; D perhaps matches TRBD2 (6 bases). Germline V gives CDR1 SGHNT, CDR2 YYREEE (reference sequence). Trimming removed 3 bases from V and 9 bases from J, with 22 bases in between. The length of the CDR3 is 16 residues. The CDR3 DNA follows: TGTGCCAGCAGCTCCCCCTCGGGGGAGGTGAGTCCTGAGCAGTTCTTC. Residues: CASSSPSGEVSPEQFF.

Details on this clonotype: An end of the junction differs from the germline gene, which may be a read error. The V and J genes are TRBV12-3 or TRBV12-4 and TRBJ1-5, with D uncertain. The CDR3 length is 13 residues. For the CDR3, the DNA is TGTGCCAGTAGTTGGCGGAACAATCAGCCCCAGCATTTT. It is translated as CASSWRNNQPQHF.

Remarks on this clonotype: A junction end diverges from the germline sequence, so it may reflect a read error. V and J are TRBV5-3 and TRBJ2-2; no clear D gene. TRBV5-3 is treated as an ORF (open reading frame) with a function not yet certain. CDR3 size: 14 residues. The CDR3 DNA sequence: TGTGCCAGCAGCTCAGACCTGGCCTCCGGGGAGCTGTTTTTT. Encoded protein: CASSSDLASGELFF.

The gene calls are TRBV6-1 and TRBJ1-5, with D possibly matching TRBD1 (5 bases). The germline V gene encodes CDR1 MNHNS and CDR2 SASEGT. V dropped 4 bases and J dropped 6 bases, with 19 bases sitting between them. The CDR3 is 16 residues long. This CDR3 reads CASSGRGGAVSQPQHF. CDR3 nucleotide sequence: TGTGCCAGCAGTGGTAGGGGAGGAGCGGTCAGTCAGCCCCAGCATTTT.

The V and J genes are TRBV24-1 and TRBJ2-1; 8 bases are shared with TRBD2. The CDR3 runs to 16 residues. J gave up 2 bases and V 3 bases, and 5 bases lay outside the gene matches. The germline V gene encodes CDR1 KGHDR and CDR2 SFDVKD. CDR3 region: CATSDHRLATYNEQFF. In DNA, the CDR3 is TGTGCCACCAGTGATCACCGACTAGCGACCTACAATGAGCAGTTCTTC.

The V call is TRBV11-2, the J call TRBJ2-1; 8 bases are a match to TRBD2. The ends lost 2 bases at V and 1 base at J; junction bases unmatched: 19. Per germline, CDR1 SGHAT and CDR2 FQNNGV. The CDR3 has 21 amino acids. The CDR3 region is CASSLWSSGRSVWSSYNEQFF. CDR3 coding DNA: TGTGCCAGCAGCTTATGGAGCAGCGGGAGATCTGTGTGGAGTTCCTACAATGAGCAGTTCTTC.

The chain links TRBV4-1 to TRBJ2-1, with 8 bases fitting TRBD2. CDR1 is MGHRA, CDR2 YSYEKL, per germline. This CDR3 has 13 amino acids. Trimming removed 6 bases from V and 8 bases from J; junction bases left unmatched: 6. The CDR3 DNA follows: TGCGCCAGCAGTCTCGGGGGGGAGGATGAGCAGTTCTTC. It yields the protein CASSLGGEDEQFF.

This chain links TRBV25-1 with TRBJ2-5; D gene uncertain. Germline CDR1 and CDR2: MGHDK and SYGVNS. Trimming stripped 3 bases from V and 1 base from J, with 9 bases between. The CDR3 is 14 amino acids. CDR3 nucleotide sequence: TGTGCCAGCAGTGACAGATCCCGCCAAGAGACCCAGTACTTC. Amino acid sequence: CASSDRSRQETQYF.

This sequence joins TRBV12-3 or TRBV12-4 and TRBJ2-1, with D possibly being TRBD2 (6 bases). There are 12 residues in the CDR3. V lost 6 bases and J lost 10, with 13 bases in between. CDR3 region: CASSPTSREQFF. CDR3 nucleotides: TGTGCCAGCAGCCCGACTAGTAGGGAGCAGTTCTTC.

Regarding this clonotype: This likely comes from a read error, as the CDR3 has no conserved phenylalanine or tryptophan at its end. The V and J genes are TRBV7-2 and TRBJ1-5, with 7 bases lining up with TRBD1. Germline assignment: CDR1 SGHTA and CDR2 FQGNSA. The CDR3 is 15 residues long. CDR3 amino acids: CASSPGTDSNKPQHY. The CDR3 DNA is TGTGCCAGCAGCCCCGGGACAGATAGCAATAAGCCCCAGCATTAT.

A few counts support this clonotype. The genes are TRBV7-3 and TRBJ2-1; possibly TRBD2 for D (6 bases). The germline V gene has CDR1 SGHTA and CDR2 FQGTGA. This CDR3 has 15 amino acids. V was pared by 5 bases and J by 2 bases, with 13 bases between. CDR3 DNA: TGTGCCAGCAGCCCCGTTGGGGGGACCTACAATGAGCAGTTCTTC. Translating gives CASSPVGGTYNEQFF.

The chain employs TRBV29-1 and TRBJ2-7; 13 bases agree with TRBD2. J lost 0 bases, V lost 1 base, and 0 bases had no gene match. There are 15 residues in the CDR3. Germline V CDR1 and CDR2: SQVTM, ANQGSEA. The CDR3 DNA reads TGCAGCGTTGAAGGGACTAGCGGGAGCTCCTACGAGCAGTACTTC. Translation: CSVEGTSGSSYEQYF.